The 18 T cell receptor beta chains in this list originate from one sample, sequenced in a study of blood T cell repertoires in COVID-19. Using immunoSEQ multiplex PCR, the repertoire was profiled, and TCRdb retains in-frame clones only, with some absent. The data contain about 130,000 clones, around 85% of them singletons. Sequencing used peripheral blood. Receptor source: a woman aged 45-65 years who had recovered from COVID-19.

This sequence joins TRBV11-2 and TRBJ2-7; a possible D gene is TRBD1 (5 bases). The germline V gene encodes CDR1 SGHAT and CDR2 FQNNGV. This CDR3 has 12 residues. V was shortened by 5 bases and J by 6 bases, with 11 bases between the two germline ends. The CDR3 here is CASSRIGVEQYF. CDR3 DNA: TGTGCCAGCAGCAGAATAGGGGTCGAGCAGTACTTC.

The rearrangement joins TRBV29-1 to TRBJ2-7; D remains unclear. With 0 bases removed from V and 7 bases from J, the gap between germline ends came to 10 bases. Germline V gives CDR1 SQVTM, CDR2 ANQGSEA. CDR3 size: 12 residues. As DNA, the CDR3 is TGCAGCGTTGAAGAGAGTGAGAGGGAGCAGTACTTC. Translating it yields CSVEESEREQYF.

V gene TRBV5-4 combines with J gene TRBJ2-3, with a possible D match to TRBD2 (6 bases). Germline CDR1 reads SGHNT; CDR2 reads YYREEE (reference sequence). The CDR3 totals 13 residues. V was pared by 2 bases and J by 6 bases, with 10 bases between. The CDR3 region has the DNA TGTGCCAGCAGCTTTGGGGGGTTTGATACGCAGTATTTT. This gives the protein CASSFGGFDTQYF.

The chain is built from TRBV4-3 and TRBJ2-4; D is unresolved. With 0 bases removed from V and 0 bases from J, the gap between germline ends came to 9 bases. The V gene's germline CDR1 is LGHNA and CDR2 YSLEER. CDR3 length: 16 residues. CDR3 region: CASSQEPGIAKNIQYF. CDR3 sequence (DNA): TGCGCCAGCAGCCAAGAGCCGGGTATAGCCAAAAACATTCAGTACTTC.

This chain uses TRBV6-1 with TRBJ2-2, with D hard to call. With 1 base removed from V and 7 bases from J, the gap between germline ends came to 16 bases. CDR1 and CDR2 (germline): MNHNS, SASEGT. The CDR3 is made up of 16 amino acids. The CDR3 is CASSEGSFWSVGELFF. DNA for the CDR3: TGTGCCAGCAGTGAAGGGTCGTTTTGGTCGGTCGGGGAGCTGTTTTTT.

V gene TRBV2 combines with J gene TRBJ1-2; the D gene is possibly TRBD1 (5 bases). CDR3 length equals 13 residues. Trimming shortened V by 6 bases and J by 6 bases, and 14 bases separated the two germline ends. In germline, CDR1 is SNHLY, CDR2 FYNNEI. The CDR3 nucleotides read TGTGCCAGCAGCGACAGCTCGAGCGATGGCTACACCTTC. Amino acid sequence: CASSDSSSDGYTF.

This clone was detected only a few times. The V and J genes are TRBV5-3 and TRBJ2-1, with 9 nucleotides matching TRBD1. TRBV5-3 is an ORF for which the function is uncertain. The CDR3 loop spans 19 amino acids. V dropped 4 bases and J dropped 2; count of bases not matched to a gene: 16. CDR3 region: CARSINRDRAGWTYNEQFF. The DNA of the CDR3 is TGTGCCAGAAGCATAAACCGGGACAGGGCTGGGTGGACCTACAATGAGCAGTTCTTC.

The rearrangement links TRBV7-3 to TRBJ1-1; D not certain. The germline V gene has CDR1 SGHTA and CDR2 FQGTGA. V was pared by 1 base and J by 1 base, with 7 bases between. This CDR3 contains 14 residues. CDR3 bases: TGTGCCAGCAGCTTAAATCCTTGGAACACTGAAGCTTTCTTT. Translation: CASSLNPWNTEAFF.

The CDR3 DNA follows: TGTGCCAGCAGTTATGAGGACAGGGGGCCCCCGGCCCTCCACTTT. Translating it yields CASSYEDRGPPALHF. The chain recombines TRBV6-5 with TRBJ1-6; TRBD1 matches 11 bases. Trimming at V came to 3 bases and at J to 14 bases, leaving 9 bases not matched to a gene. CDR1 and CDR2 (germline): MNHEY, SVGAGI. The length of the CDR3 is 15 residues.

The J gene is TRBJ1-2, the V gene TRBV5-1, with 10 bases matching TRBD1. With 4 bases clipped from V and 8 bases from J, the junction kept 5 bases outside the gene matches. Germline lookup yields CDR1 SGHRS and CDR2 YFSETQ. CDR3 length equals 13 residues. The CDR3 here is CASSHGQGDGYTF. The CDR3 DNA reads as TGCGCCAGCAGCCATGGACAGGGGGACGGCTACACCTTC. The variable domain in full, with the rest retrieved from reference TRBV5-1 and TRBJ1-2, is KAGVTQTPRYLIKTRGQQVTLSCSPISGHRSVSWYQQTPGQGLQFLFEYFSETQRNKGNFPGRFSGRQFSNSRSEMNVSTLELGDSALYLCASSHGQGDGYTFGSGTRLTVV.

The chain carries TRBV15 and TRBJ2-3, with D maybe TRBD2 (5 bases). Germline assignment: CDR1 LNHNV and CDR2 YYDKDF (reference sequence). CDR3 length: 15 amino acids. The V gene lost 4 bases and the J gene lost 4 bases, with 15 bases spanning the gap. CDR3: CATSKGTNGADTQYF. CDR3 in DNA: TGTGCCACCAGCAAGGGCACAAACGGGGCAGATACGCAGTATTTT.

This sequence joins TRBV5-1 and TRBJ1-4; no firm D call. Germline V gene data show CDR1 as SGHRS and CDR2 as YFSETQ. The CDR3 consists of 15 residues. The V end lost 5 bases, the J end lost 0 bases, and 11 bases lay between the germline ends. CDR3 sequence: CASRPNSATNEKLFF. The CDR3 DNA reads as TGCGCCAGCAGACCGAACAGTGCAACTAATGAAAAACTGTTTTTT.

The chain is built from TRBV7-2 and TRBJ2-7; D uncertain. The V end was cut by 2 bases, the J end by 0 bases, with 8 bases between. CDR1 is SGHTA and CDR2 is FQGNSA in the germline V gene. The CDR3 spans 14 residues. CDR3 in DNA: TGTGCCAGCAGCTTAAGATACAGCTCCTACGAGCAGTACTTC. Amino acids: CASSLRYSSYEQYF.

The sample holds a few counts of this clone. The chain links TRBV19 to TRBJ1-6; 8 nucleotides line up with TRBD1. V was pared by 5 bases and J by 8 bases, with 5 bases of the junction left unmatched. This CDR3 contains 14 residues. Germline lookup yields CDR1 LNHDA and CDR2 SQIVND (reference sequence). The CDR3 reads CASSGGQEYSPLHF. The CDR3 bases are TGTGCCAGTAGTGGGGGACAGGAATATTCACCCCTCCACTTT.

The rearrangement uses TRBV6-6 and TRBJ2-1, with 8 bases aligning to TRBD2. V lost 7 bases to trimming and J lost 8 bases; unmatched junction nucleotides: 13. Germline CDR1 reads MNHNY; CDR2 reads SVGAGI (reference sequence). This CDR3 is built from 15 residues. CDR3 amino acids: CASTRRAGGFHEQFF. The CDR3 nucleotides are TGTGCCAGCACCCGAAGGGCGGGAGGTTTCCATGAGCAGTTCTTC.

The V gene is TRBV20-1, the J gene TRBJ1-2, with D uncertain. Germline lookup yields CDR1 DFQATT and CDR2 SNEGSKA (reference sequence). The V end was cut by 3 bases, the J end by 2 bases, with 13 bases between. This CDR3 is 14 amino acids long. Written as DNA, the CDR3 is TGCAGTGCTAGTTCCATCTTACAAAACTATGGCTACACCTTC. This gives the protein CSASSILQNYGYTF.

The chain combines TRBV27 with TRBJ2-7, with TRBD1 matching 8 bases. The germline gives CDR1 MNHEY, CDR2 SMNVEV (reference sequence). The CDR3 has 15 amino acids. With V trimmed by 7 bases and J by 1 base, 9 bases remained unmatched. The CDR3 bases are TGTGCCAGCAAAAGCCAGGGGGCCACATCCTACGAGCAGTACTTC. Translation: CASKSQGATSYEQYF.

The V gene is TRBV5-1, the J gene TRBJ2-7; TRBD1 matches at 8 bases. The V gene end was trimmed by 3 bases and the J gene end by 3 bases; junction bases not matched to a gene: 8. This CDR3 has 15 residues. CDR1 and CDR2 (germline): SGHRS, YFSETQ. CDR3 loop: CASSSRTGNGYEQYF. CDR3 nucleotides: TGCGCCAGCAGCTCCCGGACAGGGAACGGCTACGAGCAGTACTTC. The whole variable domain, filled in from reference TRBV5-1 and TRBJ2-7, reads KAGVTQTPRYLIKTRGQQVTLSCSPISGHRSVSWYQQTPGQGLQFLFEYFSETQRNKGNFPGRFSGRQFSNSRSEMNVSTLELGDSALYLCASSSRTGNGYEQYFGPGTRLTVT.